The 11 T cell receptor beta chains listed next were all sequenced from one sample in a study of shared clonotypes between healthy human individuals. The table came from immunoSEQ multiplex PCR; TCRdb's copy has only in-frame clones and leaves some out. This sample has approximately 740,000 clones, with 74% found just once. Input material: memory CD4+ T cells sorted from blood. Subset noted: CD45RA-negative fraction. The receptors come from a woman aged 25 to 39 in good health.

The chain carries TRBV28 and TRBJ1-2; TRBD1 matches at 10 bases. This CDR3 is 14 amino acids long. Germline trimming cut 6 bases from V and 8 bases from J; bases unmatched to any gene: 9. Looked up from germline, CDR1 is MDHEN and CDR2 is SYDVKM. The CDR3: CASSPPGTGDGYTF. The CDR3 nucleotides are TGTGCCAGCAGCCCACCCGGGACAGGGGACGGCTACACCTTC.

The rearrangement uses TRBV28 and TRBJ1-2; perhaps TRBD1 as D (6 bases). Deletions cut 1 base from V and 4 bases from J, with 16 bases between. The CDR3 covers 16 residues. Germline CDR1 MDHEN, CDR2 SYDVKM. CDR3 loop: CASSLLTGGGSYGYTF. As DNA, the CDR3 is TGTGCCAGCAGTTTATTAACCGGGGGCGGTAGCTATGGCTACACCTTC.

In this sample, this clone turned up a few times. V gene TRBV19 combines with J gene TRBJ1-1, with 9 positions matching TRBD1. There are 15 residues in the CDR3. Germline V lookup: CDR1 LNHDA, CDR2 SQIVND (reference sequence). V trimming: 4 bases; J trimming: 6 bases; junction bases outside the gene matches: 9. The CDR3 bases are TGTGCCAGTAGTACTGCCGGGACAGGGTATTCTGAAGCTTTCTTT. Translation: CASSTAGTGYSEAFF.

This chain connects TRBV27 to TRBJ1-1; 9 bases align to TRBD1. The CDR3 length is 14 residues. Trimming took 4 bases from V and 4 from J; bases not matched to a gene: 4. The germline V gene encodes CDR1 MNHEY and CDR2 SMNVEV (reference sequence). The CDR3 DNA reads as TGTGCCAGCAGTTGGACAGGGGCCGGCACTGAAGCTTTCTTT. Its translation is CASSWTGAGTEAFF.

A word on this clone: The same CDR3 is also encoded by other DNA sequences in this sample. The V gene is TRBV19, the J gene TRBJ2-7; 9 bases fit TRBD1. V trimming: 6 bases; J trimming: 6 bases; junction bases outside the gene matches: 6. Germline CDR1 reads LNHDA; CDR2 reads SQIVND (reference sequence). The CDR3 totals 13 residues. CDR3 loop: CASSPRQGGEQYF. The CDR3 region has the DNA TGTGCCAGTAGCCCCAGACAGGGGGGCGAGCAGTACTTC.

This clone was detected once. V is TRBV6-5 and J is TRBJ1-1; D ambiguous. CDR3 length equals 16 residues. Looked up from germline, CDR1 is MNHEY and CDR2 is SVGAGI. V was cut by 0 bases and J by 1 base, with 12 bases left in between. CDR3 in DNA: TGTGCCAGCAGTTACTCCCGCGGCCAGAAGAACACTGAAGCTTTCTTT. Residues: CASSYSRGQKNTEAFF.

The V and J genes are TRBV2 and TRBJ2-1, with TRBD2 matching over 7 bases. J was trimmed by 9 bases and V by 4 bases; bases with no gene match: 15. CDR3 length: 16 residues. Germline CDR1 SNHLY, CDR2 FYNNEI. The DNA for the CDR3 is TGTGCCAGCAGTGGTTGGAGCGGGAAGGATGACGGTGAGCAGTTCTTC. Its protein product is CASSGWSGKDDGEQFF.

The chain links TRBV25-1 to TRBJ1-3; D is possibly TRBD1 (6 bases). V was shortened by 2 bases and J by 2 bases, with 10 bases between the two germline ends. Germline V CDR1 and CDR2: MGHDK, SYGVNS. This CDR3 contains 15 residues. The CDR3 is CASSEQGSTGNTIYF. CDR3 nucleotides: TGTGCCAGCAGTGAACAGGGGAGCACTGGAAACACCATATATTTT.

The rearrangement links TRBV11-2 to TRBJ1-2, with 9 bases lining up with TRBD1. The junction had 7 bases not matched to a gene; V was cut back by 6 bases and J by 2 bases. Germline lookup yields CDR1 SGHAT and CDR2 FQNNGV. This CDR3 region has 15 residues. In nucleotides, the CDR3 is TGTGCCAGCAGTCACACCGGGACAGGGAACTATGGCTACACCTTC. Translation gives CASSHTGTGNYGYTF.

This clone has just one count. This rearrangement joins TRBV4-2 to TRBJ2-1, with D uncertain. The V end was cut by 1 base, the J end by 6 bases, with 4 bases between. This CDR3 is built from 12 residues. Germline V lookup: CDR1 LGHNA, CDR2 YNFKEQ. The CDR3 region has the DNA TGTGCCAGCAGCCAAGTTGGCAATGAGCAGTTCTTC. This gives the protein CASSQVGNEQFF.

The gene calls are TRBV28 and TRBJ2-1, with 8 bases lining up with TRBD2. Trimming took 6 bases from V and 15 from J; bases not matched to a gene: 7. The CDR3 is 11 residues long. Germline lookup yields CDR1 MDHEN and CDR2 SYDVKM. Here the CDR3 reads CASSRTSRRFF. The DNA for the CDR3 is TGTGCCAGCAGCCGGACTAGCCGTAGGTTCTTC.